This T cell receptor beta chain was found in a study of shared clonotypes between healthy human individuals. The CDR3 covers 14 residues. With 4 bases clipped from V and 4 bases from J, the junction kept 4 bases outside the gene matches. Germline CDR1 reads SGHAT; CDR2 reads FQNNGV. Clones were read by immunoSEQ multiplex PCR, and TCRdb kept only the in-frame ones, dropping some. The data show more than 1.2 million clones, around 98.5% seen once. This clonotype originated in a man aged 25 to 40 in good health. The sample was naive CD4+ T cells sorted from blood. This sample's subset: CD45RA+ positively selected. The V call is TRBV11-2, the J call TRBJ1-5; 7 bases align to TRBD1. The CDR3 DNA sequence: TGTGCCAGCAGCTCGTCGACAGGGAATCAGCCCCAGCATTTT. It is translated as CASSSSTGNQPQHF.